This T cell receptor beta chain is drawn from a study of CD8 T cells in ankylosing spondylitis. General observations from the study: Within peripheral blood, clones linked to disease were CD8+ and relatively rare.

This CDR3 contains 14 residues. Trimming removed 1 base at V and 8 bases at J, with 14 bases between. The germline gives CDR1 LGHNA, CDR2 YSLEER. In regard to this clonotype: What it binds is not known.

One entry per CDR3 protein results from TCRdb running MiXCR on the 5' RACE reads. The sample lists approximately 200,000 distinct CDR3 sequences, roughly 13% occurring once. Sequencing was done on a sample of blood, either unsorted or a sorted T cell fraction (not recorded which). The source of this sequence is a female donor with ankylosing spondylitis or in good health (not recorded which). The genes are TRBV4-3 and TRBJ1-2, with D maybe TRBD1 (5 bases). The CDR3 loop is CASSQGGVVGGYTF. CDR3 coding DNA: TGCGCCAGCAGCCAAGGGGGCGTGGTAGGAGGCTACACCTTC.